This T cell receptor beta chain was retrieved from a study of blood T cells in healthy people across ages. Across the whole study: About one barcoded beta molecule per two T cells was captured by template switching.

This CDR3 region has 15 residues. The germline CDR1 and CDR2 sequences are MGHRA and YSYEKL. The V gene end was trimmed by 5 bases and the J gene end by 7 bases; junction bases not matched to a gene: 8. The second PCR ran roughly 7 to 12 cycles with a sample-barcoded 5' primer and J-beta primers. TCRdb redid the calling of the 5' RACE reads with MiXCR, one entry per CDR3 protein. The data hold 600,000 or so distinct CDR3 sequences, with approximately 30% observed a single time. This clonotype was observed at least ten times. V gene TRBV4-1 combines with J gene TRBJ1-6; 7 nucleotides line up with TRBD1. What was sequenced was blood. The receptor was derived from a woman older than 75 in good health. As DNA, the CDR3 is TGCGCCAGCAGCGACGACAGGGAGCTAAATTCACCCCTCCACTTT. Its translation: CASSDDRELNSPLHF.